This is a list of T cell receptor beta chains from one sample in a study of blood T cell repertoires in COVID-19. Profiling relied on immunoSEQ multiplex PCR, and the TCRdb table lists in-frame clones only, not all of them. The sample carries roughly 30,000 clones, around 85% recorded once. The sample was peripheral blood. Receptors originate from a human donor with acute or convalescent COVID-19. The donor label of this sample is uncertain. Both conserved end residues are part of each CDR3. The order of the fields is V gene, D gene, J gene, clone size, CDR3 DNA, CDR3 protein. The D gene is left open where the match is weak. The listing skips clone size in some rows; elsewhere it reads once, few, many or a size class.

V gene: TRBV11-3
D gene: TRBD1
J gene: TRBJ2-7
clone size: -
CDR3 DNA: TGTGCCAGCAGCCCGGCGGGACAGGTTGTAGAGCAGTACTTC
CDR3 protein: CASSPAGQVVEQYF

V gene: TRBV12-3/TRBV12-4
D gene: -
J gene: TRBJ1-1
clone size: -
CDR3 DNA: TGTGCCAGCAGTTTAACATCCAACACTGAAGCTTTCTTT
CDR3 protein: CASSLTSNTEAFF

V gene: TRBV4-1
D gene: TRBD2
J gene: TRBJ2-3
clone size: few
CDR3 DNA: TGCGCCAGCAGCCACCCGGGACTAGCGGTCACAGATACGCAGTATTTT
CDR3 protein: CASSHPGLAVTDTQYF

V gene: TRBV7-6
D gene: TRBD2
J gene: TRBJ2-5
clone size: -
CDR3 DNA: TGTGCCAGCAGAGACTCTGGACTAGCGGGAGGGCCTGTTCGAGAGACCCAGTACTTC
CDR3 protein: CASRDSGLAGGPVRETQYF

V gene: TRBV7-3
D gene: -
J gene: TRBJ2-3
clone size: -
CDR3 DNA: TGTGCCAGCAGCTTAGCAGGGGCAGATACGCAGTATTTT
CDR3 protein: CASSLAGADTQYF

V gene: TRBV7-2
D gene: -
J gene: TRBJ1-1
clone size: -
CDR3 DNA: TGTGCCAGCAGCTACAGGGCACACACTGAAGCTTTCTTT
CDR3 protein: CASSYRAHTEAFF

V gene: TRBV9
D gene: -
J gene: TRBJ1-2
clone size: once
CDR3 DNA: TGTGCCAGCAGCGTAGGACAGGCTCCCTATGGCTACACCTTC
CDR3 protein: CASSVGQAPYGYTF

V gene: TRBV5-4
D gene: -
J gene: TRBJ1-2
clone size: -
CDR3 DNA: TGTGCCAGCAGCTCCTATACAGAGTACTATGGCTACACCTTC
CDR3 protein: CASSSYTEYYGYTF

V gene: TRBV7-2
D gene: -
J gene: TRBJ1-6
clone size: -
CDR3 DNA: TGTGCCAGCAGAAAACAGGGTGGGGTTACCAATTCACCCCTCCACTTT
CDR3 protein: CASRKQGGVTNSPLHF

V gene: TRBV30
D gene: -
J gene: TRBJ1-1
clone size: -
CDR3 DNA: TGTGCCTGGAGTAGGCAACTAATGAACACTGAAGCTTTCTTT
CDR3 protein: CAWSRQLMNTEAFF

V gene: TRBV3-1/TRBV3-2
D gene: -
J gene: TRBJ1-2
clone size: -
CDR3 DNA: TGTGCCAGCAGCCGAGGGAGTTCTAACTATGGCTACACCTTC
CDR3 protein: CASSRGSSNYGYTF

V gene: TRBV18
D gene: TRBD1
J gene: TRBJ2-6
clone size: -
CDR3 DNA: TGTGCCAGCTCCGGGACAGTACTCCCTGGGGCCAACGTCCTGACTTTC
CDR3 protein: CASSGTVLPGANVLTF

V gene: TRBV19
D gene: -
J gene: TRBJ2-1
clone size: -
CDR3 DNA: TGTGCCAGTAGTCCCGGGGAGGTTGAGCAGTTCTTC
CDR3 protein: CASSPGEVEQFF

V gene: TRBV29-1
D gene: -
J gene: TRBJ2-3
clone size: -
CDR3 DNA: TGCAGCGTTGGTACAGGGACGGCGACAGATACGCAGTATTTT
CDR3 protein: CSVGTGTATDTQYF

V gene: TRBV5-8
D gene: -
J gene: TRBJ1-5
clone size: -
CDR3 DNA: TGTGCCAGCAGCTTACAGTCTTACAATCAGCCCCAGCATTTT
CDR3 protein: CASSLQSYNQPQHF

V gene: TRBV10-3
D gene: -
J gene: TRBJ2-1
clone size: once
CDR3 DNA: TGTGCCATCAGAATCGGGGAATACAATGAGCAGTTCTTC
CDR3 protein: CAIRIGEYNEQFF

V gene: TRBV7-2
D gene: TRBD2
J gene: TRBJ2-7
clone size: few
CDR3 DNA: TGTGCCAGCAGCTTGACTAGCGGGGGGATGTACGAGCAGTACTTC
CDR3 protein: CASSLTSGGMYEQYF

V gene: TRBV18
D gene: TRBD1
J gene: TRBJ1-4
clone size: -
CDR3 DNA: TGTGCCAGCTCACCAACCGGGACAGGGGCCCAAAAACTGTTTTTT
CDR3 protein: CASSPTGTGAQKLFF

V gene: TRBV11-3
D gene: TRBD1
J gene: TRBJ2-7
clone size: -
CDR3 DNA: TGTGCCAGCAGTCGACAGGGGAGCTCCTACGAGCAGTACTTC
CDR3 protein: CASSRQGSSYEQYF

V gene: TRBV18
D gene: TRBD1
J gene: TRBJ1-1
clone size: -
CDR3 DNA: TGTGCCAGCAATCAGGGGGCTGAGCCTGAAGCTTTCTTT
CDR3 protein: CASNQGAEPEAFF

V gene: TRBV11-2
D gene: TRBD2
J gene: TRBJ2-6
clone size: -
CDR3 DNA: TGTGCCAGCAGCTTAGATCTCGGGACTAGGGTGTCTGGGGCCAACGTCCTGACTTTC
CDR3 protein: CASSLDLGTRVSGANVLTF

V gene: TRBV3-1/TRBV3-2
D gene: TRBD1
J gene: TRBJ2-7
clone size: -
CDR3 DNA: TGTGCCAGCAGCCAAGACGGGGAGGGGGGCGGACAGGGGCTCGACGAGCAGTACTTC
CDR3 protein: CASSQDGEGGGQGLDEQYF

V gene: TRBV18
D gene: -
J gene: TRBJ1-6
clone size: -
CDR3 DNA: TGTGCCAGCTCACCGCGAGCTCCCTCCTATAATTCACCCCTCCACTTT
CDR3 protein: CASSPRAPSYNSPLHF

V gene: TRBV25-1
D gene: -
J gene: TRBJ1-2
clone size: once
CDR3 DNA: TGTGCCAGCATTGGGGGGGGCTACACCTTC
CDR3 protein: CASIGGGYTF

V gene: TRBV7-6
D gene: TRBD2
J gene: TRBJ2-1
clone size: -
CDR3 DNA: TGTGCCAGCAGCTTAGCTAGCGGGGGAGTTTCCTACAATGAGCAGTTCTTC
CDR3 protein: CASSLASGGVSYNEQFF

V gene: TRBV28
D gene: TRBD1
J gene: TRBJ2-5
clone size: -
CDR3 DNA: TGTGCCAGCACCGTGACAGGGGCGCAAGAGACCCAGTACTTC
CDR3 protein: CASTVTGAQETQYF

V gene: TRBV4-3
D gene: -
J gene: TRBJ1-1
clone size: -
CDR3 DNA: TGCGCCAGCAGCCAAGACGCAGGGGTTAACACTGAAGCTTTCTTT
CDR3 protein: CASSQDAGVNTEAFF

V gene: TRBV2
D gene: -
J gene: TRBJ2-4
clone size: -
CDR3 DNA: TGTGCCAGCAGTGGACAGACGAAAAACATTCAGTACTTC
CDR3 protein: CASSGQTKNIQYF

V gene: TRBV21-1
D gene: -
J gene: TRBJ2-7
clone size: -
CDR3 DNA: TGTGCCAGCAGCAAAGGACCATCGGGACTTAACCCATATTCCTACGAGCAGTACTTC
CDR3 protein: CASSKGPSGLNPYSYEQYF

V gene: TRBV7-6
D gene: TRBD2
J gene: TRBJ2-1
clone size: -
CDR3 DNA: TGTGCCAGCAGCTTAGCGGGAGCGGGGTGGAATGAGCAGTTCTTC
CDR3 protein: CASSLAGAGWNEQFF

V gene: TRBV15
D gene: TRBD1
J gene: TRBJ1-2
clone size: -
CDR3 DNA: TGTGCCACCAGCAGAGATGTTTTTTGGACAGGGGACTATGGCTACACCTTC
CDR3 protein: CATSRDVFWTGDYGYTF

V gene: TRBV19
D gene: -
J gene: TRBJ1-4
clone size: -
CDR3 DNA: TGTGCCAGTAGTATAGATAAAAAACTGTTTTTT
CDR3 protein: CASSIDKKLFF

V gene: TRBV7-2
D gene: TRBD1
J gene: TRBJ2-1
clone size: -
CDR3 DNA: TGTGCCAGCAGCTTAGCGGAACAGGGGGGCTCCTACAATGAGCAGTTCTTC
CDR3 protein: CASSLAEQGGSYNEQFF

V gene: TRBV6-5
D gene: TRBD1
J gene: TRBJ2-5
clone size: once
CDR3 DNA: TGTGCCAGCAGGAACGGACAGGGGAAGACCCAGTACTTC
CDR3 protein: CASRNGQGKTQYF

V gene: TRBV29-1
D gene: -
J gene: TRBJ2-3
clone size: -
CDR3 DNA: TGCAGCGTAAAGGGGGACACAGATACGCAGTATTTT
CDR3 protein: CSVKGDTDTQYF

V gene: TRBV7-2
D gene: -
J gene: TRBJ2-3
clone size: -
CDR3 DNA: TGTGCCAGCAGCCCACTTGGCGTAGGGGTCGGAGATACGCAGTATTTT
CDR3 protein: CASSPLGVGVGDTQYF

V gene: TRBV10-3
D gene: -
J gene: TRBJ1-2
clone size: -
CDR3 DNA: TGTGCCATCAGTGGACAGTCCTATGGCTACACCTTC
CDR3 protein: CAISGQSYGYTF

V gene: TRBV6-5
D gene: TRBD1
J gene: TRBJ1-4
clone size: -
CDR3 DNA: TGTGCCAGCAGTAAGGAGGACAGGAGTAATGAAAAACTGTTTTTT
CDR3 protein: CASSKEDRSNEKLFF

V gene: TRBV19
D gene: -
J gene: TRBJ2-3
clone size: few
CDR3 DNA: TGTGCCAGTATGGGCCTACAGAGCACAGATACGCAGTATTTT
CDR3 protein: CASMGLQSTDTQYF

V gene: TRBV5-6
D gene: -
J gene: TRBJ2-6
clone size: -
CDR3 DNA: TGTGCCAGCAGCTTGGTTCCAGGTCGATTTGGGGCCAACGTCCTGACTTTC
CDR3 protein: CASSLVPGRFGANVLTF

V gene: TRBV29-1
D gene: -
J gene: TRBJ1-2
clone size: -
CDR3 DNA: TGCAGCGTTGAAGGTCAGAACTATGGCTACACCTTC
CDR3 protein: CSVEGQNYGYTF

V gene: TRBV11-2
D gene: -
J gene: TRBJ2-7
clone size: -
CDR3 DNA: TGTGCCAGCAGCTTATATCCAGATATCTCCTCCGAGCAGTACTTC
CDR3 protein: CASSLYPDISSEQYF

V gene: TRBV7-6
D gene: TRBD2
J gene: TRBJ2-3
clone size: -
CDR3 DNA: TGTGCCAGCAGCTTTGTGAGCGGGGGGAGGACAGATACGCAGTATTTT
CDR3 protein: CASSFVSGGRTDTQYF

V gene: TRBV19
D gene: TRBD1
J gene: TRBJ1-5
clone size: few
CDR3 DNA: TGTGCCAGCGTCCAGGGGGGCGATGGCAATCAGCCCCAGCATTTT
CDR3 protein: CASVQGGDGNQPQHF

V gene: TRBV11-3
D gene: -
J gene: TRBJ2-6
clone size: once
CDR3 DNA: TGTGCCAGCAGCTTAGAGGCGGGACTTTCCTCTGGGGCCAACGTCCTGACTTTC
CDR3 protein: CASSLEAGLSSGANVLTF

V gene: TRBV18
D gene: TRBD2
J gene: TRBJ2-5
clone size: once
CDR3 DNA: TGTGCCAGCTCGCGAGGACTAGCGGGGAACCAAGAGACCCAGTACTTC
CDR3 protein: CASSRGLAGNQETQYF

V gene: TRBV10-3
D gene: TRBD1
J gene: TRBJ2-1
clone size: -
CDR3 DNA: TGTGCCATCAGGAAGGAGCAGGGGGCGATCAATGAGCAGTTCTTC
CDR3 protein: CAIRKEQGAINEQFF

V gene: TRBV11-1
D gene: TRBD2
J gene: TRBJ2-7
clone size: -
CDR3 DNA: TGTGCCAGCAGCTATCAAACCGGGGGGGCCGCGGACGAGCAGTACTTC
CDR3 protein: CASSYQTGGAADEQYF

V gene: TRBV4-1
D gene: TRBD1
J gene: TRBJ2-5
clone size: -
CDR3 DNA: TGCGCCAGCAGCCATGTATGGCTTGGGAGACAGGGATTAGAGACCCAGTACTTC
CDR3 protein: CASSHVWLGRQGLETQYF

V gene: TRBV28
D gene: TRBD2
J gene: TRBJ2-3
clone size: -
CDR3 DNA: TGTGCCAGCACGGCAACTAGCGGGGGCGGGGATACGCAGTATTTT
CDR3 protein: CASTATSGGGDTQYF

V gene: TRBV30
D gene: -
J gene: TRBJ1-5
clone size: -
CDR3 DNA: TGTGCTCTGAGAGGGGGAGCGGGCAATCAGCCCCAGCATTTT
CDR3 protein: CALRGGAGNQPQHF

V gene: TRBV12-3/TRBV12-4
D gene: -
J gene: TRBJ2-7
clone size: -
CDR3 DNA: TGTGCCAGCAGTCCCAGTTACGAGCAGTACTTC
CDR3 protein: CASSPSYEQYF

V gene: TRBV11-2
D gene: TRBD1
J gene: TRBJ1-4
clone size: -
CDR3 DNA: TGTGCCAGCAGCTTAGGATACCAGGGGGCAACTAATGAAAAACTGTTTTTT
CDR3 protein: CASSLGYQGATNEKLFF

V gene: TRBV7-8
D gene: -
J gene: TRBJ1-6
clone size: -
CDR3 DNA: TGTGCCAGCAGCAGGGGGACATTTAATTCACCCCTCCACTTT
CDR3 protein: CASSRGTFNSPLHF

V gene: TRBV29-1
D gene: -
J gene: TRBJ2-7
clone size: once
CDR3 DNA: TGCAGCGTTGAAATCGGGTCTAGCGACTCCTACGAGCAGTACTTC
CDR3 protein: CSVEIGSSDSYEQYF